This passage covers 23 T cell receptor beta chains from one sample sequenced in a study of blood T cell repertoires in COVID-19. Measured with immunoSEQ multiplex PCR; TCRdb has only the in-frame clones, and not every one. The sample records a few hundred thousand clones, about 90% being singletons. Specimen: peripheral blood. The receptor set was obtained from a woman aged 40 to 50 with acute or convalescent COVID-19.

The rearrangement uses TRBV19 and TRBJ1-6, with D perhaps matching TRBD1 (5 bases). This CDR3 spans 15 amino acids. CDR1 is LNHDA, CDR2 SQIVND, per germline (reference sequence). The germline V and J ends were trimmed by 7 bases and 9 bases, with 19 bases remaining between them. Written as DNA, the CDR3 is TGTGCCAGTAAGGATTCAGGGTGGGTTCGTTCACCCCTCCACTTT. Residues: CASKDSGWVRSPLHF.

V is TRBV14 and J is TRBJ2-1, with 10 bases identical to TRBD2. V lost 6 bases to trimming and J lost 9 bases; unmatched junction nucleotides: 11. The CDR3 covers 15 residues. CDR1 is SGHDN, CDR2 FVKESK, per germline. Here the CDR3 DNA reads TGTGCCAGCAGGCCGAGCGGGGGGGCCCCAGGTGAGCAGTTCTTC. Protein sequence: CASRPSGGAPGEQFF.

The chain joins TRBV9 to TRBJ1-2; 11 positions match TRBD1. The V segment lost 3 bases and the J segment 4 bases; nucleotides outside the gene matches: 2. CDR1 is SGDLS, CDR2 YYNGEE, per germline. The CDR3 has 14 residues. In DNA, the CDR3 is TGTGCCAGCAGCGGGACAGGGGGCTTCTATGGCTACACCTTC. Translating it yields CASSGTGGFYGYTF.

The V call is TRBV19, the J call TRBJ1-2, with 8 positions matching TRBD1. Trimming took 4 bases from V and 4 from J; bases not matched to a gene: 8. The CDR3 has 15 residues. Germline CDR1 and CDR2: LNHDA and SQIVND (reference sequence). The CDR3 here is CASSKDRGGGYGYTF. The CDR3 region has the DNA TGTGCCAGTAGTAAAGACAGGGGCGGCGGCTATGGCTACACCTTC.

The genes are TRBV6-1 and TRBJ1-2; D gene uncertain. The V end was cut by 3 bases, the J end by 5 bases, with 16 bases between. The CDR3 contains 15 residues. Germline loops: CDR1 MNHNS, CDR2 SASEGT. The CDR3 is CASSDPGTNPYGYTF. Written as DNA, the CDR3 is TGTGCCAGCAGTGATCCGGGTACTAACCCATATGGCTACACCTTC.

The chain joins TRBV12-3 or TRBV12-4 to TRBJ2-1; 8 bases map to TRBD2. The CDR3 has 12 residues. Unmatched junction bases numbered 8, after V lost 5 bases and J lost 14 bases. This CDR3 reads CASSPGTSVEFF. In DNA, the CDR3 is TGTGCCAGCAGTCCAGGGACTAGTGTTGAGTTCTTC.

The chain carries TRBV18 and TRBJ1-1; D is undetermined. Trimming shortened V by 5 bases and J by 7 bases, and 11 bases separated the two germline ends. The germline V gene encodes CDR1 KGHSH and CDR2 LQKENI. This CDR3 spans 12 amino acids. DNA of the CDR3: TGTGCCAGCTCATCGGGTGCCGTTGAAGCTTTCTTT. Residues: CASSSGAVEAFF.

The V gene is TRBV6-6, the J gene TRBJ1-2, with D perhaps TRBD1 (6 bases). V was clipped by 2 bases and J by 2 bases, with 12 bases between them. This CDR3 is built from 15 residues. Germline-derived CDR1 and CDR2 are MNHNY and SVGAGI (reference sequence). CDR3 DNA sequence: TGTGCCAGCAGTTACGGGGCGGGGGCGAACTATGGCTACACCTTC. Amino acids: CASSYGAGANYGYTF.

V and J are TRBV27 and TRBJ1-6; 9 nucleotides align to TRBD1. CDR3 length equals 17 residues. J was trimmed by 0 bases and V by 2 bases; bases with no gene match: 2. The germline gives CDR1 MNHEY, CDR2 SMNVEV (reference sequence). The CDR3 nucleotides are TGTGCCAGCAGTTTACGACAGGGGGGCTCCTATAATTCACCCCTCCACTTT. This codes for CASSLRQGGSYNSPLHF.

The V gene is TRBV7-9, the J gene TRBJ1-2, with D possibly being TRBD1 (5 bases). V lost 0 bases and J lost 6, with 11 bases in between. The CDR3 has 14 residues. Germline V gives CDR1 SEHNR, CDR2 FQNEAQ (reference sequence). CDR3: CASSLAGRVDGYTF. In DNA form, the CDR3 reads TGTGCCAGCAGCTTAGCGGGCAGGGTCGATGGCTACACCTTC.

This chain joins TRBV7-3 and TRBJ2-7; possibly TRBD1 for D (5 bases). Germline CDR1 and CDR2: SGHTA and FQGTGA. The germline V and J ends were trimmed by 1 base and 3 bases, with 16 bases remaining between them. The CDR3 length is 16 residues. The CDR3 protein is CASSLKKKTTDYEQYV. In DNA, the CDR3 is TGTGCCAGCAGCTTAAAAAAGAAAACGACAGACTACGAGCAGTACGTC.

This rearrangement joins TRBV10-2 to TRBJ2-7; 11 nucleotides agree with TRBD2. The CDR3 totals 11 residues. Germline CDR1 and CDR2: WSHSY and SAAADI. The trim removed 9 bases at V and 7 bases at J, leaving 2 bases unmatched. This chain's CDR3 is CASSGGGEQYV. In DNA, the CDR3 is TGCGCCAGTAGCGGGGGGGGAGAGCAGTACGTC.

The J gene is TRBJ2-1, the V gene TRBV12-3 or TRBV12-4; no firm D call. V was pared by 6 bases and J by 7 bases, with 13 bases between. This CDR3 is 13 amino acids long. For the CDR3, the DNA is TGTGCCAGCAGAAGCCCTGAGAAAAATGAGCAGTTCTTC. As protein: CASRSPEKNEQFF.

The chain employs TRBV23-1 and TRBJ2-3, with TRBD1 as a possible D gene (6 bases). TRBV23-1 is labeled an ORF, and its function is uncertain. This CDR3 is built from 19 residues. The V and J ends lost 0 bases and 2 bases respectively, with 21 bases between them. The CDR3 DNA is TGCGCCAGCAGTCAATCGAACAGGGTGAGGGAATACGACACAGATACGCAGTATTTT. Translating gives CASSQSNRVREYDTDTQYF.

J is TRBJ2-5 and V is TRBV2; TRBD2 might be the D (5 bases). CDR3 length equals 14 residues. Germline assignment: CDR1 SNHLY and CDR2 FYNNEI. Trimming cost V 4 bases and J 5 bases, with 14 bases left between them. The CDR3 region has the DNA TGTGCCAGCAGTGCGTCAACTAGGTGGGAGACCCAGTACTTC. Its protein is CASSASTRWETQYF.

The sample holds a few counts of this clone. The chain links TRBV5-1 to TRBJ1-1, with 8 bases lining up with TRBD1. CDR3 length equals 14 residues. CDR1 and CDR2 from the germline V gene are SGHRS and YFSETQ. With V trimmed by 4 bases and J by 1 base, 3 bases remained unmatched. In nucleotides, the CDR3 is TGCGCCAGCAGCCCTGGGACAGGGAACACTGAAGCTTTCTTT. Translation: CASSPGTGNTEAFF.

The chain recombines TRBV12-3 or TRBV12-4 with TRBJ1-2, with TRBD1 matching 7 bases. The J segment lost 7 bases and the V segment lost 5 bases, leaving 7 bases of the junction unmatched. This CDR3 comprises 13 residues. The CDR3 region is CASSPSTGSGYTF. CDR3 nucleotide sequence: TGTGCCAGCAGTCCGTCGACAGGGTCTGGCTACACCTTC.

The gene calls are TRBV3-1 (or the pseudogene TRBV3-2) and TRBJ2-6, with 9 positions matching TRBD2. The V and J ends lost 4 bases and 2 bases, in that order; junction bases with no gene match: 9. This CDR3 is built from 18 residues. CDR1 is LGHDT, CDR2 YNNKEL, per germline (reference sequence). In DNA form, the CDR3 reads TGTGCCAGCAGCCCCGTCCGCGGGGGGGCCGCTGGGGCCAACGTCCTGACTTTC. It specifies CASSPVRGGAAGANVLTF.

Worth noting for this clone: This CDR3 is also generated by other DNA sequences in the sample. This CDR3 is CASSYTYSNQPQHF. The CDR3, as DNA: TGTGCCAGCAGTTACACTTATAGCAATCAGCCCCAGCATTTT. The rearrangement links TRBV6-2 or TRBV6-3 to TRBJ1-5; D remains ambiguous. V gave up 2 bases and J gave up 0 bases, with 5 bases separating them. The germline V gene encodes CDR1 MNHEY and CDR2 SVGEGT. The CDR3 covers 14 residues.

CDR3 coding DNA: TGCGCCAGCAGCGGGACAGGGGAGGGGTACGTC. Translated: CASSGTGEGYV. The V call is TRBV10-2, the J call TRBJ2-7; 10 nucleotides agree with TRBD1. Germline V gene sequence: CDR1 WSHSY, CDR2 SAAADI. The CDR3 length is 11 residues. V lost 6 bases, J lost 12 bases, and 5 bases stayed unmatched.

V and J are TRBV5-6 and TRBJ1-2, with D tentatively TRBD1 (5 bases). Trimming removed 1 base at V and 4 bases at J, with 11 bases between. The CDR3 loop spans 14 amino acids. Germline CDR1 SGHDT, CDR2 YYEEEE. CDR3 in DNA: TGTGCCAGCAGCTTGCCGCAGGGTGGCTATGGCTACACCTTC. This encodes CASSLPQGGYGYTF. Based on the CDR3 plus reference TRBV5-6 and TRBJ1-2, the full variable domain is DAGVTQSPTHLIKTRGQQVTLRCSPKSGHDTVSWYQQALGQGPQFIFQYYEEEERQRGNFPDRFSGHQFPNYSSELNVNALLLGDSALYLCASSLPQGGYGYTFGSGTRLTVV.

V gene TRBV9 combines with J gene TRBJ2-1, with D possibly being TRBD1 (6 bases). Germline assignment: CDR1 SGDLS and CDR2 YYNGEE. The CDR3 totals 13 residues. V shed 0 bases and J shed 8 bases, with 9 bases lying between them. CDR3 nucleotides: TGTGCCAGCAGCGTAGGACAGGTCCATGAGCAGTTCTTC. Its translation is CASSVGQVHEQFF.

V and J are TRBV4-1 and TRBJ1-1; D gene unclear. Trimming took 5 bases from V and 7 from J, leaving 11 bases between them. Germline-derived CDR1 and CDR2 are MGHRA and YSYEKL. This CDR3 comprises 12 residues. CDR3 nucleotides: TGCGCCAGCAGCGACGGACGGGGTGAAGCTTTCTTT. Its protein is CASSDGRGEAFF.